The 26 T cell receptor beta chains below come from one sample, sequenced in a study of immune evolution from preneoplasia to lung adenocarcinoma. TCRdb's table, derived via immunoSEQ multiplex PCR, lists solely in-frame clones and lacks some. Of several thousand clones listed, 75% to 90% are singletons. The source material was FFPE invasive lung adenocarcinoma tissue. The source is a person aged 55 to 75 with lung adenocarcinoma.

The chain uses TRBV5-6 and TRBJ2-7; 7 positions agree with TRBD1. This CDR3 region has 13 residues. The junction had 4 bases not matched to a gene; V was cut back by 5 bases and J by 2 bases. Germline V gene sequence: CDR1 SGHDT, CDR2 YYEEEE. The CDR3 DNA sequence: TGTGCCAGCAGGCGACAGGGTACCTACGAGCAGTACTTC. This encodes CASRRQGTYEQYF.

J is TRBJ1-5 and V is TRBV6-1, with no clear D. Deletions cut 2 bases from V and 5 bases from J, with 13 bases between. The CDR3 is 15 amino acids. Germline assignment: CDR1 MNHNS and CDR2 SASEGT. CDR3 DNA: TGTGCCAGCAGTGAACCAGACTCGCGACATCAGCCCCAGCATTTT. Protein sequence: CASSEPDSRHQPQHF.

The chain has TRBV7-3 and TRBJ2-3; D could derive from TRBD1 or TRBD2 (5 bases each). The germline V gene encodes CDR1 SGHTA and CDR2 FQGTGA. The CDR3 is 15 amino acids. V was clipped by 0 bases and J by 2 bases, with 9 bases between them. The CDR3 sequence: CASSLTAGATDTQYF. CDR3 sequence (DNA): TGTGCCAGCAGCTTAACGGCCGGGGCCACAGATACGCAGTATTTT.

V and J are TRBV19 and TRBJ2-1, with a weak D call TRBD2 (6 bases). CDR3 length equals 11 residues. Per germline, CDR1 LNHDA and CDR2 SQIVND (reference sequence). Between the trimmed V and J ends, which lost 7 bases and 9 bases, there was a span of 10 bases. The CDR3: CASKEGSEQFF. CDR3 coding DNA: TGTGCCAGTAAGGAGGGGAGTGAGCAGTTCTTC.

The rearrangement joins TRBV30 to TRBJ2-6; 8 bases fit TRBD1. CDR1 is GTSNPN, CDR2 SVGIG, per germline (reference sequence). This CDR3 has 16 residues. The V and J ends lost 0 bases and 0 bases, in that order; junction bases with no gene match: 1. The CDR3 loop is CAWSVTGGSGANVLTF. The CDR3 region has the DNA TGTGCCTGGAGTGTTACAGGGGGCTCTGGGGCCAACGTCCTGACTTTC.

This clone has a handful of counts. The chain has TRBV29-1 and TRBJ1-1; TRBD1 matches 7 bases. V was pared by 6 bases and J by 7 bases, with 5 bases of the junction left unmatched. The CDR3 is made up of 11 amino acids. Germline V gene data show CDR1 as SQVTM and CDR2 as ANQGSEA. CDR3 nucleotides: TGCAGCGTACCGGGGACAGTTGAAGCTTTCTTT. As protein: CSVPGTVEAFF.

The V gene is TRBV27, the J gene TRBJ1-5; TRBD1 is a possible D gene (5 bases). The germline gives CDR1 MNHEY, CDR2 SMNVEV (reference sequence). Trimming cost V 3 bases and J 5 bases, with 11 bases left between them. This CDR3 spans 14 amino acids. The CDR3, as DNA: TGTGCCAGCAGTTTGTACCGGGGGGATCAGCCCCAGCATTTT. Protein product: CASSLYRGDQPQHF.

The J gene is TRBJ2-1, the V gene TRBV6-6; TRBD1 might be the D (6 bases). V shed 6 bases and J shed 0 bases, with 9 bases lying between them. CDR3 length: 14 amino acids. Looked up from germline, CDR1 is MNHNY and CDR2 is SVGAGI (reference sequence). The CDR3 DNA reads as TGTGCCAGCAGAGGGGGTAGCTCCTACAATGAGCAGTTCTTC. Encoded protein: CASRGGSSYNEQFF.

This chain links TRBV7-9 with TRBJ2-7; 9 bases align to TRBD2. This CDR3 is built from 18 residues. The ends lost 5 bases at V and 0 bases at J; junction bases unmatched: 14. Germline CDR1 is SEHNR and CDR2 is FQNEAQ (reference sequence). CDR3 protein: CASSPGLAGGVYSYEQYF. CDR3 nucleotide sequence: TGTGCCAGCAGCCCAGGGTTGGCGGGAGGGGTTTACTCCTACGAGCAGTACTTC.

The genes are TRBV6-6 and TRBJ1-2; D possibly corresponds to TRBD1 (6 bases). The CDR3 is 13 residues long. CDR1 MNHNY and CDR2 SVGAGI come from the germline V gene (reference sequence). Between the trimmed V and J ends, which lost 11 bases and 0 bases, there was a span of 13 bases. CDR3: CAGGDYPNYGYTF. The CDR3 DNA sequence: TGTGCCGGGGGCGACTATCCTAACTATGGCTACACCTTC.

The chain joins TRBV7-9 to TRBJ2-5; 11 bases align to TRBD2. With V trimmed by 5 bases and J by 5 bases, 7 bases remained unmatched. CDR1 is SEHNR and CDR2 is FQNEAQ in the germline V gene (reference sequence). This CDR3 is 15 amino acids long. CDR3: CASSPGASGRETQYF. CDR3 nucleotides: TGTGCCAGCAGCCCAGGGGCTAGCGGGAGGGAGACCCAGTACTTC.

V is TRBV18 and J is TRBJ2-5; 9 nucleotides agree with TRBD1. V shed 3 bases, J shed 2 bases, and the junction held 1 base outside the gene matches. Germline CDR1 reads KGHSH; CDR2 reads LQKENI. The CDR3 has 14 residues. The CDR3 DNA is TGTGCCAGCTCACCCGGACAGGGGCAAGAGACCCAGTACTTC. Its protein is CASSPGQGQETQYF. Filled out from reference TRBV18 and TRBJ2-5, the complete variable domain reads NAGVMQNPRHLVRRRGQEARLRCSPMKGHSHVYWYRQLPEEGLKFMVYLQKENIIDESGMPKERFSAEFPKEGPSILRIQQVVRGDSAAYFCASSPGQGQETQYFGPGTRLLVL.

CDR3 DNA sequence: TGTGCCAGCTCACCACCGACAGGGGGGACTGAAGCTTTCTTT. This encodes CASSPPTGGTEAFF. This chain links TRBV18 with TRBJ1-1, with 9 bases identical to TRBD1. V lost 0 bases and J lost 5; bases outside the gene matches: 1. The CDR3 sequence is 14 residues long. CDR1 is KGHSH and CDR2 is LQKENI in the germline V gene.

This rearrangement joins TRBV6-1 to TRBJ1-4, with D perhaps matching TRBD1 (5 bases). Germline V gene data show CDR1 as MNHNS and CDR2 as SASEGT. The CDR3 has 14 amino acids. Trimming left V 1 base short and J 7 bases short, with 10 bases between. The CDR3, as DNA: TGTGCCAGCAGTGAAGGGCAGGGTGCTGAAAAACTGTTTTTT. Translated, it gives CASSEGQGAEKLFF.

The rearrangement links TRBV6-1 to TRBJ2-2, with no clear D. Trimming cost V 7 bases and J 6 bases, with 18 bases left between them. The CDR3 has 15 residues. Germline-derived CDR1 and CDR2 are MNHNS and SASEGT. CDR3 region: CASIDGERHAGELFF. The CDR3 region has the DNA TGTGCCAGCATTGACGGAGAGAGGCACGCCGGGGAGCTGTTTTTT.

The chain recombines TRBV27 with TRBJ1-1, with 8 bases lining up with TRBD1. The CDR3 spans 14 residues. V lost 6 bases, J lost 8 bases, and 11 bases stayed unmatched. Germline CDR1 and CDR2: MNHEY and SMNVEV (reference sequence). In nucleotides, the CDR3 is TGTGCCAGCAGCTACGGGACAGGCTACTCCGAAGCTTTCTTT. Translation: CASSYGTGYSEAFF.

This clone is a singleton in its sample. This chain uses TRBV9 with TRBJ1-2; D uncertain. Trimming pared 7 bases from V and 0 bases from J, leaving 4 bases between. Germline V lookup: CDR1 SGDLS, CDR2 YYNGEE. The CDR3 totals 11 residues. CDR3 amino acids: CASGANYGYTF. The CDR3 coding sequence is TGTGCCAGCGGTGCTAACTATGGCTACACCTTC.

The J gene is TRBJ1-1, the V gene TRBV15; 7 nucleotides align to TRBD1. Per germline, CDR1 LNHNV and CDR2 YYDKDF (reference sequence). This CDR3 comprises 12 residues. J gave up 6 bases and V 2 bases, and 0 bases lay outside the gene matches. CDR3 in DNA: TGTGCCACCAGCAGACAGGGGGCTGAAGCTTTCTTT. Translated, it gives CATSRQGAEAFF.

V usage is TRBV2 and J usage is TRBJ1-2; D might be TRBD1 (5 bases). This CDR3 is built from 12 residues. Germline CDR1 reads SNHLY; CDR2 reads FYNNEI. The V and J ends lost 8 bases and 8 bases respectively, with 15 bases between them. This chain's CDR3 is CASFSGRGGYTF. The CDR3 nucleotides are TGTGCCAGCTTCTCAGGGAGAGGAGGCTACACCTTC.

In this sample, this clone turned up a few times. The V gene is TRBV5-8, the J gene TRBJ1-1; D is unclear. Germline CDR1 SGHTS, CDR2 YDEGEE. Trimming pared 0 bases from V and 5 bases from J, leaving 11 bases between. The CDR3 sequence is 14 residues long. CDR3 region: CASSLGKLRTEAFF. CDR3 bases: TGTGCCAGCAGCTTGGGCAAACTGAGGACTGAAGCTTTCTTT.

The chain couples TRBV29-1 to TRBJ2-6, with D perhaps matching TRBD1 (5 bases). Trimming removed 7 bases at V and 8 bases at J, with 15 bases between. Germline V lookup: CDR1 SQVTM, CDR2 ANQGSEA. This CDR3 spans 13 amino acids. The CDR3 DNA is TGCAGCGCCCTCCATGGGGCGCCCAACGTCCTGACTTTC. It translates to CSALHGAPNVLTF. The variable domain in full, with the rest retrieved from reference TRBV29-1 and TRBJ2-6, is SAVISQKPSRDICQRGTSLTIQCQVDSQVTMMFWYRQQPGQSLTLIATANQGSEATYESGFVIDKFPISRPNLTFSTLTVSNMSPEDSSIYLCSALHGAPNVLTFGAGSRLTVL.

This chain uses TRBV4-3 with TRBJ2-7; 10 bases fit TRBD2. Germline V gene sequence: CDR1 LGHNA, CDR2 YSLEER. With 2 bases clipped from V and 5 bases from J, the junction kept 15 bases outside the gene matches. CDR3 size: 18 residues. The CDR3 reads CASSQPPGGLAGAHEQYF. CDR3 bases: TGCGCCAGCAGCCAACCCCCCGGAGGGCTAGCGGGAGCCCACGAGCAGTACTTC.

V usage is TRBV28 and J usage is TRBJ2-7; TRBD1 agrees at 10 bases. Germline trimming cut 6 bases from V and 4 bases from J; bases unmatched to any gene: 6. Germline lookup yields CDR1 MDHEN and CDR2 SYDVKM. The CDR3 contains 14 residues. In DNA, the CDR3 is TGTGCCAGCAGCCCTAGGGACAGGGGATACGAGCAGTACTTC. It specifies CASSPRDRGYEQYF.

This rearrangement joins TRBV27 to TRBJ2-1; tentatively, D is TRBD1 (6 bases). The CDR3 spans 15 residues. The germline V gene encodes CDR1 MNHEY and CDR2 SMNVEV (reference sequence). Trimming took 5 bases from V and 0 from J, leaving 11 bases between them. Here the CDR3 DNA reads TGTGCCAGCAGTATTGACAGGCTCTCCTACAATGAGCAGTTCTTC. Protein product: CASSIDRLSYNEQFF.

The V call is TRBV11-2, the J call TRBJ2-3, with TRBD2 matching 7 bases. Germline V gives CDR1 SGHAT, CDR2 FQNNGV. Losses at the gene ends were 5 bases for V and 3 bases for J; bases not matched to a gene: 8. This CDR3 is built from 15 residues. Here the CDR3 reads CASSPRGGETDTQYF. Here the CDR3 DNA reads TGTGCCAGCAGCCCTAGGGGAGGGGAGACAGATACGCAGTATTTT.

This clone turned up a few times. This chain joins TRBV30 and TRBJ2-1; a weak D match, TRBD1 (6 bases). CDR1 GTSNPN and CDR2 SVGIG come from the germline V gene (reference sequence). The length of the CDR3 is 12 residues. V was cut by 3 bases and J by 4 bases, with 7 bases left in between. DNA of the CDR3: TGTGCCTGGAGAGGACAGTACAATGAGCAGTTCTTC. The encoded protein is CAWRGQYNEQFF. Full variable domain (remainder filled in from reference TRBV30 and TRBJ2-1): SQTIHQWPATLVQPVGSPLSLECTVEGTSNPNLYWYRQAAGRGLQLLFYSVGIGQISSEVPQNLSASRPQDRQFILSSKKLLLSDSGFYLCAWRGQYNEQFFGPGTRLTVL.